This section outlines one T cell receptor (beta chain) sequence together with its context. Original data processing: For nucleated cells, counts were estimated from reference gene primer amplification. Profiled with immunoSEQ multiplex PCR; TCRdb holds only in-frame clones, not every one. V and J calls and clone size are copied from that table; D and trimming were computed from the DNA. The sample lists more than 200,000 clones; 65% to 85% were seen once. The data are from a study of blood T cell repertoires in COVID-19. About the research overall: Acute-phase and convalescent COVID-19 samples originated in the United States, Italy and Spain. Nucleic acid was either cDNA or gDNA, and it came from T cells, B-cell-depleted T cells, or PBMCs.

The TCR was taken from a woman in her 40s with active or convalescent COVID-19. Specimen: peripheral blood.

CDR3: CASSWGRQATYGYTF. The CDR3 DNA follows: TGTGCCAGCAGTTGGGGCAGGCAGGCGACCTATGGCTACACCTTC. The gene calls are TRBV27 and TRBJ1-2, with D perhaps TRBD1 (5 bases). Looked up from germline, CDR1 is MNHEY and CDR2 is SMNVEV (reference sequence). This CDR3 has 15 amino acids. Trimming took off 4 bases at V and 4 bases at J, with 16 bases between the two ends.